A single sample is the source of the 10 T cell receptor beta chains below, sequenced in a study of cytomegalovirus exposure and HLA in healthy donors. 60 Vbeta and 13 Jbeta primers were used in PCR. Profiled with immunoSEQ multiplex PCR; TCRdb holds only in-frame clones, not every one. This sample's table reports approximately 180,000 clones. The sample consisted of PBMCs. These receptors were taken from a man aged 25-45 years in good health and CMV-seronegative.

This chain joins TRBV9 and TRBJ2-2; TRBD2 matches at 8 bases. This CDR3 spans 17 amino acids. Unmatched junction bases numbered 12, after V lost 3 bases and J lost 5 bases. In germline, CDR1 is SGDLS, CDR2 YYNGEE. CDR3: CASSGGPPAGETGELFF. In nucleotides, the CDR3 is TGTGCCAGCAGCGGAGGCCCGCCAGCGGGAGAAACCGGGGAGCTGTTTTTT.

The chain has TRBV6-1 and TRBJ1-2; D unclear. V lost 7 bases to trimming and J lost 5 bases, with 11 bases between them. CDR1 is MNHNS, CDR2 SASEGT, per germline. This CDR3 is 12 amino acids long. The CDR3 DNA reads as TGTGCCAGCACCAACGCGGGGTATGGCTACACCTTC. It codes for CASTNAGYGYTF.

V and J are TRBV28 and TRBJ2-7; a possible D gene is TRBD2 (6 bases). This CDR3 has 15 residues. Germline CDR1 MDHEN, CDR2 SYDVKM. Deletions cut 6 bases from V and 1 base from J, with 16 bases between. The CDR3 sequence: CASSPTSGASYEQYF. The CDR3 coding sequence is TGTGCCAGCAGCCCGACGTCGGGAGCGTCCTACGAGCAGTACTTC.

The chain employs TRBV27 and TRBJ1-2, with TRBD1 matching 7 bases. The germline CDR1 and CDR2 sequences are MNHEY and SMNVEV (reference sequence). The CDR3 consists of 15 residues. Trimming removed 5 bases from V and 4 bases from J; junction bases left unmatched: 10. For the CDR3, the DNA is TGTGCCAGCAGTCGACGGGACAGTATTCTCTATGGCTACACCTTC. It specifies CASSRRDSILYGYTF.

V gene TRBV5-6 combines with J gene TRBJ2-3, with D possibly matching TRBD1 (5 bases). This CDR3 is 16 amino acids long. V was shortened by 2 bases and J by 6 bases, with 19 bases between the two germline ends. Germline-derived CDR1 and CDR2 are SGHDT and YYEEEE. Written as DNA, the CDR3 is TGTGCCAGCAGCTTTAGTTCAGACAGACCTAGGGATACGCAGTATTTT. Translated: CASSFSSDRPRDTQYF.

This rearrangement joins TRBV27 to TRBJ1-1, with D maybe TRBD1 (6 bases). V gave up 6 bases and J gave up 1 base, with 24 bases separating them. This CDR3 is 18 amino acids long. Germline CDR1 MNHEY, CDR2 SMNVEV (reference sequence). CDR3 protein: CASSLREYQGKGNTEAFF. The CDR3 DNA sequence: TGTGCCAGCAGCCTCCGAGAATACCAGGGGAAGGGGAACACTGAAGCTTTCTTT.

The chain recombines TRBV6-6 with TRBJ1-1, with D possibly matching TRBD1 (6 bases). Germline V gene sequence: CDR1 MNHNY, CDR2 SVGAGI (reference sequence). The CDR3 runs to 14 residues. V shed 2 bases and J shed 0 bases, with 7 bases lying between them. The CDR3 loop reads CASSYEGVNTEAFF. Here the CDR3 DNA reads TGTGCCAGCAGTTACGAGGGGGTGAACACTGAAGCTTTCTTT.

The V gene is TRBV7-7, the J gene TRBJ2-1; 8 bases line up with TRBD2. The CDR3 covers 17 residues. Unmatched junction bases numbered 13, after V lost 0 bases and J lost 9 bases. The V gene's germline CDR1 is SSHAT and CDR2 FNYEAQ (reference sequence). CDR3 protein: CASSLALSGGLLGEQFF. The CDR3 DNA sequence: TGTGCCAGCAGCTTAGCTCTTTCGGGAGGGCTCTTGGGTGAGCAGTTCTTC. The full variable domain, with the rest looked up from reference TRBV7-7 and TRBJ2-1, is GAGVSQSPRYKVTKRGQDVTLRCDPISSHATLYWYQQALGQGPEFLTYFNYEAQPDKSGLPSDRFSAERPEGSISTLTIQRTEQRDSAMYRCASSLALSGGLLGEQFFGPGTRLTVL.

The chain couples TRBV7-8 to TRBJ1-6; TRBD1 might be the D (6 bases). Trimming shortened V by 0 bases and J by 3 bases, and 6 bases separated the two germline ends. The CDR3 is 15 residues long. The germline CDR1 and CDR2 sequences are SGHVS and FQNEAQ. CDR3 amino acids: CASSLADSYNSPLHF. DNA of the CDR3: TGTGCCAGCAGCTTAGCGGACAGCTATAATTCACCCCTCCACTTT.

The chain's CDR3 is CASSSTGDPTDTQYF. As DNA, the CDR3 is TGCGCCAGCAGCTCCACGGGGGACCCCACAGATACGCAGTATTTT. The gene calls are TRBV5-1 and TRBJ2-3, with D tentatively TRBD2 (6 bases). The germline V gene has CDR1 SGHRS and CDR2 YFSETQ. The germline V and J ends were trimmed by 3 bases and 2 bases, with 13 bases remaining between them. This CDR3 contains 15 residues. Complete variable domain (other parts from reference TRBV5-1 and TRBJ2-3): KAGVTQTPRYLIKTRGQQVTLSCSPISGHRSVSWYQQTPGQGLQFLFEYFSETQRNKGNFPGRFSGRQFSNSRSEMNVSTLELGDSALYLCASSSTGDPTDTQYFGPGTRLTVL.